The sequence of this T cell receptor (beta chain) was determined in a study of technical replicates of blood from a few donors. The CDR3 runs to 16 residues. Germline loops: CDR1 MNHEY, CDR2 SMNVEV (reference sequence). V shed 5 bases, J shed 6 bases, and the junction held 15 bases outside the gene matches. Generated by immunoSEQ multiplex PCR, the TCRdb table keeps only in-frame clones and is missing some. The top ten clones hold 0.35% to 0.45% of a sample with some 70,000 clones, 92% of them seen once. The rearrangement joins TRBV27 to TRBJ1-1; 7 positions match TRBD1. The origin of this receptor is a human donor in good health. Sequences were obtained from T cells isolated from PBMCs. CDR3 in DNA: TGTGCCAGCAGTCCCGTCGGACAGGTCCGAATCTCTGAAGCTTTCTTT. Its protein product is CASSPVGQVRISEAFF.